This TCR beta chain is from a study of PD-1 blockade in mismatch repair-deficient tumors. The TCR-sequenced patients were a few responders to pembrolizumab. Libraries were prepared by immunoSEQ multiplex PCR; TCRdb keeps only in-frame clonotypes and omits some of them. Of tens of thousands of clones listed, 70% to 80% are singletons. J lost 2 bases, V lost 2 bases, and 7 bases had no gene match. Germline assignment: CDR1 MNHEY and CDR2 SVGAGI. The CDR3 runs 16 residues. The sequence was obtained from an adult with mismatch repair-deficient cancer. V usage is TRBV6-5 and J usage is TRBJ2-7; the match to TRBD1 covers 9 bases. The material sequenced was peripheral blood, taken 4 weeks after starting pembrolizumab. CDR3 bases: TGTGCCAGCAGTTACGCCCCCCGACAGGGGGCCTACGAGCAGTACTTC. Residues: CASSYAPRQGAYEQYF.